This T cell receptor beta chain appears in the sequencing data of a study of T cell responses to AZD1222 COVID-19 vaccine. Assay: immunoSEQ multiplex PCR; the TCRdb copy retains only in-frame clones and omits some. The repertoire holds 120,000 to 150,000 clones, with approximately 90% as singletons. Both about-4-week and about-12-week second-dose recipients were combined. The CDR3 is 17 amino acids. Germline V gene sequence: CDR1 MNHEY, CDR2 SMNVEV (reference sequence). J was trimmed by 5 bases and V by 2 bases; bases with no gene match: 9. The genes are TRBV27 and TRBJ2-1; the match to TRBD2 covers 10 bases. The sequences come from peripheral blood, collected 28 days after the second AZD1222 dose. The source is an adult who received the AZD1222 COVID-19 vaccine. The CDR3, as DNA: TGTGCCAGCAGTTTAATCCCGCTAGCGGGAGTAGACAATGAGCAGTTCTTC. This encodes CASSLIPLAGVDNEQFF.